This entry concerns a single T cell receptor (beta chain). The data are from a study of OX40 agonist ivuxolimab in advanced cancers. The CDR3 loop spans 13 amino acids. The V end was cut by 7 bases, the J end by 0 bases, with 13 bases between. Germline CDR1 and CDR2: GTSNPN and SVGIG (reference sequence). Assay: immunoSEQ multiplex PCR; the TCRdb copy retains only in-frame clones and omits some. The sample carries over 50,000 clones, less than 90% recorded once. Here the sequenced sample was CD4+ or CD8+ T cells sorted from blood, taken in a trial of the OX40 agonist ivuxolimab. The origin of this receptor is an adult with an advanced solid tumor such as melanoma, head and neck, liver or kidney cancer. The chain uses TRBV30 and TRBJ2-7, with D perhaps matching TRBD1 (6 bases). In DNA form, the CDR3 reads TGTGCCTTGGGGGCTACCGTCTCCTACGAGCAGTACTTC. Protein sequence: CALGATVSYEQYF.